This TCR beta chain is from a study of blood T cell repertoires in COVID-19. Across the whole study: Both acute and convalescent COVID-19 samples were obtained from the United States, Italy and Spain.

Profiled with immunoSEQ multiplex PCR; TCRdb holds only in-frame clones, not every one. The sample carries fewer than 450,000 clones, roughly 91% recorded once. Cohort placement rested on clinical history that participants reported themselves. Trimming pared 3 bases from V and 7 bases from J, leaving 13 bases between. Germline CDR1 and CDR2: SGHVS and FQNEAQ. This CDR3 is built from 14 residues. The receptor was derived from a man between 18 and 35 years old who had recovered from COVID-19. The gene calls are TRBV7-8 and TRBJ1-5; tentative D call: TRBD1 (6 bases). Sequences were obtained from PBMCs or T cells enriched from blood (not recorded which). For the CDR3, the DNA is TGTGCCAGCAGCTTTTCAGGGGAGAAACAGCCCCAGCATTTT. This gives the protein CASSFSGEKQPQHF.